This T cell receptor beta chain was sequenced during a study of T cell repertoires in cytomegalovirus infection. Study information: The public TCR beta signatures pointed to both CMV infection and matching HLA type. The study, taken as a whole, reports: There were carriers of CMV plus the relevant HLA, and cumulative public TCR beta family frequency identified them. HLA-C-restricted CMV-specific TCR beta clonotypes were dominant in the ex vivo response.

V lost 6 bases to trimming and J lost 12 bases; unmatched junction nucleotides: 16. The CDR3 has 17 amino acids. The V gene's germline CDR1 is MNHEY and CDR2 SVGAGI. As to this clonotype: What it binds is not known.

Via MiXCR, TCRdb re-called the reads, giving one row per CDR3 protein. The table has 450,000 to 650,000 distinct CDR3 sequences, less than 30% seen once. The source is a human donor in good health (CMV status not recorded). Some clones in this sample may be carry-over from other donors' samples. The rearrangement uses TRBV6-5 and TRBJ2-1; 14 bases are shared with TRBD2. Sequenced material: PBMCs. The CDR3 nucleotides read TGTGCCAGCAGCACTGAACGACTAGCGGGAGGGGTTGTGCGGCAGTTCTTC. Amino acids: CASSTERLAGGVVRQFF.